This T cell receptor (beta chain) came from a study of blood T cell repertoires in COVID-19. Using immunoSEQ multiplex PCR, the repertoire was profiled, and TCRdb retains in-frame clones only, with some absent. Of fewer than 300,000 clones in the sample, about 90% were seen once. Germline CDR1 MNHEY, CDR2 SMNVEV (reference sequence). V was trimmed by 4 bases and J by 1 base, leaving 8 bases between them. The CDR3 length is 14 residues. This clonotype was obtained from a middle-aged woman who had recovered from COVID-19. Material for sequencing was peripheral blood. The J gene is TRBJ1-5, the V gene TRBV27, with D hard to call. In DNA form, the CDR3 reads TGTGCCAGCAGTTCCCTGGGCAGCAATCAGCCCCAGCATTTT. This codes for CASSSLGSNQPQHF.